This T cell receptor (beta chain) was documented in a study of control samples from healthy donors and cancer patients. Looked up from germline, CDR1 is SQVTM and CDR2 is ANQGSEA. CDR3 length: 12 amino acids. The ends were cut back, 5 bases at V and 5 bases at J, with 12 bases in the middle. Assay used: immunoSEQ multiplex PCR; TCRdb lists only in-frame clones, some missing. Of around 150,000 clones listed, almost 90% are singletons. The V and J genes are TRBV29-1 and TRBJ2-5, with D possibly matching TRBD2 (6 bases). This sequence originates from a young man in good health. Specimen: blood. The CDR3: CSVKSGGETQYF. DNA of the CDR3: TGCAGCGTTAAAAGTGGGGGGGAGACCCAGTACTTC. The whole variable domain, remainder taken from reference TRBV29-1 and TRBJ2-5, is SAVISQKPSRDICQRGTSLTIQCQVDSQVTMMFWYRQQPGQSLTLIATANQGSEATYESGFVIDKFPISRPNLTFSTLTVSNMSPEDSSIYLCSVKSGGETQYFGPGTRLLVL.